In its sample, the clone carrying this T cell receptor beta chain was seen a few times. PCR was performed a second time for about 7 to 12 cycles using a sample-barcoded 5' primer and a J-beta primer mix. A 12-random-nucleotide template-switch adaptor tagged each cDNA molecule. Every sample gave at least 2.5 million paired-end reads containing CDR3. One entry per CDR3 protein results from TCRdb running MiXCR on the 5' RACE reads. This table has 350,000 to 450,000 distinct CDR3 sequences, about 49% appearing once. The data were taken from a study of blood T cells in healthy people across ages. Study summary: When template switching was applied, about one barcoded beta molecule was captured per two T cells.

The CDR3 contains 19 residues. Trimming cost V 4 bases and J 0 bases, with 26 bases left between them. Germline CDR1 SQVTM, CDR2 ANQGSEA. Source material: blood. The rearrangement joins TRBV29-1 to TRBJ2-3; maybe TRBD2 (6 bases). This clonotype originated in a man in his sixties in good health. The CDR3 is CSVVVRRSGAATSTDTQYF. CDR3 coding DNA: TGCAGCGTTGTCGTCCGGCGTAGCGGAGCTGCTACTAGCACAGATACGCAGTATTTT.